What follows are 18 T cell receptor beta chains derived from one specimen sequenced in a study of T cells in Graves' hyperthyroidism and ophthalmopathy. RNA transcripts served as the template for amplifying TCR beta CDR3 regions. The HTBI primer set was used in a first-round RT-PCR of the TCR CDR3. Via MiXCR, TCRdb re-called the multiplex PCR reads, giving one row per CDR3 protein. The sample yields around 56,000 distinct CDR3 sequences, approximately 57% seen once. The sample taken for sequencing was blood. These receptor sequences come from a woman aged 55-75 years with Graves' ophthalmopathy.

The chain couples TRBV2 to TRBJ1-1; the D is unclear. CDR1 and CDR2 from the germline V gene are SNHLY and FYNNEI. The V end was cut by 5 bases, the J end by 1 base, with 8 bases between. This CDR3 is 13 amino acids long. The CDR3 loop reads CASSRDTNTEAFF. The CDR3 DNA is TGTGCCAGCAGTCGGGATACGAACACTGAAGCTTTCTTT.

Ten or more counts support this clonotype. The chain is built from TRBV20-1 and TRBJ2-7; a weak D match, TRBD1 (7 bases). The germline V gene has CDR1 DFQATT and CDR2 SNEGSKA (reference sequence). V was clipped by 6 bases and J by 4 bases, with 19 bases between them. The CDR3 consists of 14 residues. The CDR3 nucleotides read TGCAGTGCGGAGGGACAGACGACTAAGTACGAGCAGTACTTC. Encoded protein: CSAEGQTTKYEQYF.

CDR3 nucleotide sequence: TGCGCCAGCAGCTTAGGCTTACCTAATGAAAAACTGTTTTTT. It translates to CASSLGLPNEKLFF. The chain links TRBV5-1 to TRBJ1-4; no definite D call. Germline V gene data show CDR1 as SGHRS and CDR2 as YFSETQ. This CDR3 spans 14 amino acids. Trimming cost V 2 bases and J 3 bases, with 8 bases left between them. The variable domain in full, completed from reference TRBV5-1 and TRBJ1-4, reads KAGVTQTPRYLIKTRGQQVTLSCSPISGHRSVSWYQQTPGQGLQFLFEYFSETQRNKGNFPGRFSGRQFSNSRSEMNVSTLELGDSALYLCASSLGLPNEKLFFGSGTQLSVL.

In this sample, this clonotype turned up many times. This may be a read error, as it is one base from a much larger clone. This chain links TRBV13 with TRBJ2-7; a weak D match, TRBD1 (5 bases). V was trimmed by 5 bases and J by 4 bases, leaving 12 bases between them. The length of the CDR3 is 13 residues. CDR1 is PRHDT, CDR2 FYEKMQ, per germline (reference sequence). The CDR3 is CASSDRRVYEQYF. As DNA, the CDR3 is TGTGCCAGCAGCGACAGAAGAGTTTACGAGCAGTACTTC.

This clonotype occurred many times. The chain uses TRBV4-1 and TRBJ2-1, with D hard to call. Trimming removed 0 bases at V and 8 bases at J, with 17 bases between. Germline V lookup: CDR1 MGHRA, CDR2 YSYEKL. CDR3 length equals 16 residues. The DNA for the CDR3 is TGCGCCAGCAGCCAAGAGAGTGAACGACTTCCGGATGAGCAGTTCTTC. This gives the protein CASSQESERLPDEQFF.

V usage is TRBV29-1 and J usage is TRBJ1-2; 9 bases are a match to TRBD1. Germline lookup yields CDR1 SQVTM and CDR2 ANQGSEA. The CDR3 is 12 residues long. With 6 bases clipped from V and 2 bases from J, the junction kept 1 base outside the gene matches. This CDR3 is CSVGQGNYGYTF. The CDR3, as DNA: TGCAGCGTCGGACAGGGGAACTATGGCTACACCTTC.

The V call is TRBV2, the J call TRBJ2-3; the D gene could be TRBD1 or TRBD2 (5 bases each). This CDR3 spans 14 amino acids. V lost 6 bases, J lost 2 bases, and 12 bases lay in between. The V gene's germline CDR1 is SNHLY and CDR2 FYNNEI. The CDR3 coding sequence is TGTGCCAGCAGACCGGGGCAGGACACAGATACGCAGTATTTT. This translates into CASRPGQDTDTQYF.

J is TRBJ1-2 and V is TRBV6-6, with D possibly matching TRBD1 (5 bases). The CDR3 totals 13 residues. V lost 7 bases and J lost 2, with 11 bases in between. Germline assignment: CDR1 MNHNY and CDR2 SVGAGI (reference sequence). The CDR3 DNA sequence: TGTGCCAGCACCCACAGGATCAACTATGGCTACACCTTC. Translation gives CASTHRINYGYTF.

This chain links TRBV20-1 with TRBJ2-2; the match to TRBD1 covers 8 bases. V lost 3 bases, J lost 6 bases, and 9 bases stayed unmatched. This CDR3 spans 15 amino acids. CDR1 is DFQATT and CDR2 is SNEGSKA in the germline V gene (reference sequence). CDR3 coding DNA: TGCAGTGCTAGGGGAGGACAGGGATATTCCGGGGAGCTGTTTTTT. Translating it yields CSARGGQGYSGELFF.

Ten or more counts support this clonotype. The V gene is TRBV29-1, the J gene TRBJ2-5, with a tentative D call TRBD2 (6 bases). CDR1 and CDR2 from the germline V gene are SQVTM and ANQGSEA. Trimming cost V 4 bases and J 7 bases, with 25 bases left between them. The CDR3 runs 16 residues. CDR3 sequence (DNA): TGCAGCGTTGTACGAGAAGGTAGCGGCGCCGGAGGGACCCAGTACTTC. Translating gives CSVVREGSGAGGTQYF. Complete variable domain (other parts from reference TRBV29-1 and TRBJ2-5): SAVISQKPSRDICQRGTSLTIQCQVDSQVTMMFWYRQQPGQSLTLIATANQGSEATYESGFVIDKFPISRPNLTFSTLTVSNMSPEDSSIYLCSVVREGSGAGGTQYFGPGTRLLVL.

The chain joins TRBV2 to TRBJ1-3; possibly TRBD1 for D (5 bases). Germline lookup yields CDR1 SNHLY and CDR2 FYNNEI. CDR3 size: 14 residues. V lost 4 bases and J lost 2, with 9 bases in between. The CDR3 nucleotides are TGTGCCAGCAGTGCCTTGACAGCTGGAAACACCATATATTTT. This encodes CASSALTAGNTIYF.

This clonotype was found once. The genes are TRBV7-4 and TRBJ2-7, with 10 bases lining up with TRBD1. With V trimmed by 5 bases and J by 3 bases, 4 bases remained unmatched. CDR3 size: 14 residues. From germline, CDR1 is SGHVT and CDR2 SQSDAQ. CDR3 nucleotide sequence: TGTGCCAGCAGCGCATGGACAGGGGGCTACGAGCAGTACTTC. Translating gives CASSAWTGGYEQYF.

The chain is built from TRBV7-8 and TRBJ2-7; TRBD2 agrees at 8 bases. V was clipped by 9 bases and J by 3 bases; unmatched bases: 10. The CDR3 spans 14 residues. CDR1 SGHVS and CDR2 FQNEAQ come from the germline V gene. The CDR3 is CASKLAGGGYEQYF. Here the CDR3 DNA reads TGTGCCAGTAAGCTGGCGGGAGGAGGCTACGAGCAGTACTTC. Combining the CDR3 with reference TRBV7-8 and TRBJ2-7 gives the whole variable domain GAGVSQSPRYKVAKRGQDVALRCDPISGHVSLFWYQQALGQGPEFLTYFQNEAQLDKSGLPSDRFFAERPEGSVSTLKIQRTQQEDSAVYLCASKLAGGGYEQYFGPGTRLTVT.

This clonotype was found many times. CDR3 protein: CSARDPLQGRGNQPQHF. CDR3 bases: TGCAGTGCTAGAGACCCCCTACAGGGGCGGGGCAATCAGCCCCAGCATTTT. The rearrangement uses TRBV20-1 and TRBJ1-5; 7 bases agree with TRBD1. Germline CDR1 is DFQATT and CDR2 is SNEGSKA (reference sequence). V lost 0 bases and J lost 2; bases outside the gene matches: 10. The CDR3 extends over 17 amino acids.

This clonotype was observed at least ten times. The V and J genes are TRBV4-2 and TRBJ2-3, with D perhaps matching TRBD2 (6 bases). The CDR3 loop spans 16 amino acids. Trimming removed 0 bases at V and 4 bases at J, with 14 bases between. Germline CDR1 is LGHNA and CDR2 is YNFKEQ. The DNA of the CDR3 is TGTGCCAGCAGCCAAGAGGGACTCGACCTAGCAGATACGCAGTATTTT. Translating it yields CASSQEGLDLADTQYF.

This clonotype was counted only a few times. The chain uses TRBV7-8 and TRBJ2-7; TRBD1 aligns across 7 bases. J lost 5 bases, V lost 1 base, and 5 bases had no gene match. The CDR3 consists of 14 residues. From germline, CDR1 is SGHVS and CDR2 FQNEAQ. The CDR3 coding sequence is TGTGCCAGCAGCTTAGGTTACAGGGGCAACGAGCAGTACTTC. Its translation: CASSLGYRGNEQYF. Together with reference TRBV7-8 and TRBJ2-7, the CDR3 gives the full variable domain: GAGVSQSPRYKVAKRGQDVALRCDPISGHVSLFWYQQALGQGPEFLTYFQNEAQLDKSGLPSDRFFAERPEGSVSTLKIQRTQQEDSAVYLCASSLGYRGNEQYFGPGTRLTVT.

This clonotype appeared many times. This rearrangement joins TRBV11-2 to TRBJ2-1; D is ambiguous. Germline CDR1 and CDR2: SGHAT and FQNNGV. The V end was cut by 7 bases, the J end by 0 bases, with 10 bases between. The CDR3 is 14 residues long. Here the CDR3 DNA reads TGTGCCAGCACCCAAGGTTTCTCCTACAATGAGCAGTTCTTC. Its protein is CASTQGFSYNEQFF.

This clonotype was observed many times. The CDR3: CASSARGGDEKLFF. The CDR3 DNA sequence: TGTGCCAGCAGTGCCCGGGGGGGGGACGAAAAACTGTTTTTT. V is TRBV6-1 and J is TRBJ1-4, with a weak D call TRBD1 (5 bases). Per the germline V gene, CDR1 is MNHNS and CDR2 is SASEGT. The V gene lost 4 bases and the J gene lost 8 bases, with 14 bases spanning the gap. The CDR3 is made up of 14 amino acids.